This entry concerns a single T cell receptor beta chain. Its antigen remains unidentified. The data stem from a study of cytomegalovirus exposure and HLA in healthy donors. It was with 60 Vbeta and 13 Jbeta primers that the PCR ran. Method: immunoSEQ multiplex PCR; TCRdb's copy keeps in-frame clones and lacks some. The sample lists around 120,000 clones, 84% occurring once. Study-level points and caveats: Most observed TCR sequences were rare, whereas some public TCRs were detected in many donors.

V dropped 1 base and J dropped 5 bases, with 12 bases sitting between them. The CDR3 covers 14 residues. Germline V CDR1 and CDR2: SNHLY, FYNNEI. The receptor comes from a man aged 45-65 years in good health and CMV-seronegative. V gene TRBV2 combines with J gene TRBJ2-7; D is unclear. What was sequenced was PBMCs. The DNA for the CDR3 is TGTGCCAGCAGTGAAGGGCGGATCACCCACGAGCAGTACTTC. This encodes CASSEGRITHEQYF.